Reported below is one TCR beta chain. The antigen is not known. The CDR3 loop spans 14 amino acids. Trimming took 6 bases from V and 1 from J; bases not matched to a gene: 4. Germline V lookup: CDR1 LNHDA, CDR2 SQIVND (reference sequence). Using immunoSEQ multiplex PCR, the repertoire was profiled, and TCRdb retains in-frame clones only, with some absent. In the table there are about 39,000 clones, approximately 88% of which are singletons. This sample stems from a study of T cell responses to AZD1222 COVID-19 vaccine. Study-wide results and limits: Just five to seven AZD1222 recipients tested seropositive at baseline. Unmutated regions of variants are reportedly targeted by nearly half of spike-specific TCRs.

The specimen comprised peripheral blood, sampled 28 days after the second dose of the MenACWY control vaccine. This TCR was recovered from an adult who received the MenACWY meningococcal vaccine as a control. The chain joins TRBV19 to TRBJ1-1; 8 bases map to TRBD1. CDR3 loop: CASSSGTGNTEAFF. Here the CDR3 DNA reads TGTGCCAGTAGCTCCGGGACAGGGAACACTGAAGCTTTCTTT.